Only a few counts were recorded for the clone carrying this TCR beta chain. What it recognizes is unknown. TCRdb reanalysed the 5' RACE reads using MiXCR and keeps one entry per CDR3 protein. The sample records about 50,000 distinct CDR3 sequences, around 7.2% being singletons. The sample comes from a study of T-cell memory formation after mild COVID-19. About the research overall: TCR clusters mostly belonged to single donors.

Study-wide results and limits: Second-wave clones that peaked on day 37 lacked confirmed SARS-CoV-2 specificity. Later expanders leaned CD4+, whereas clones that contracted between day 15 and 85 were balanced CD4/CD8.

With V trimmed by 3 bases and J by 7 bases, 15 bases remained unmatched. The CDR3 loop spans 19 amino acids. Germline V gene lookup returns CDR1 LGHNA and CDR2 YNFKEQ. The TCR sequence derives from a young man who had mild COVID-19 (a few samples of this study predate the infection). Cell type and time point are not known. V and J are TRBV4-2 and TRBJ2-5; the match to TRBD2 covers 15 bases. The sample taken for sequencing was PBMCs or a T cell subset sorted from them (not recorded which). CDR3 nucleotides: TGTGCCAGCAGCCAGACCGGGACTAGCGGGGGGCGGGATAGGGCGACCCAGTACTTC. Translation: CASSQTGTSGGRDRATQYF.